What follows are 16 T cell receptor beta chains derived from one specimen sequenced in a study of identical twins. TCRdb used MiXCR to reprocess the 5' RACE reads, holding one entry per CDR3 protein. The sample shows hundreds of thousands of distinct CDR3 sequences, around 12% of them seen only once. These data were likewise used in another study, on yellow fever vaccine responses in identical twins.

The sequenced sample was PBMCs. Receptors were obtained from a woman aged 18-29 years in good health.

This chain uses TRBV5-6 with TRBJ2-7; maybe TRBD1 (6 bases). Trimming removed 1 base from V and 1 base from J, with 15 bases in between. CDR1 and CDR2 (germline): SGHDT, YYEEEE. This CDR3 has 16 residues. CDR3 DNA sequence: TGTGCCAGCAGCTTGAAGGGGGTCCGAATTTCCTACGAGCAGTACGTC. Translated: CASSLKGVRISYEQYV.

This clonotype showed up many times. The J gene is TRBJ1-4, the V gene TRBV28; 7 bases agree with TRBD1. After removal of 11 bases from V and 5 bases from J, the junction contained 14 bases not matched to a gene. CDR3 size: 15 residues. Germline CDR1 MDHEN, CDR2 SYDVKM. CDR3 DNA: TGTGCCGGGTCCCGGGACAGTCTCCGGAATGAAAAACTGTTTTTT. Encoded protein: CAGSRDSLRNEKLFF.

This chain joins TRBV3-1 and TRBJ2-3, with 9 bases that match TRBD2. This CDR3 comprises 18 residues. Germline CDR1 LGHDT, CDR2 YNNKEL (reference sequence). V lost 0 bases and J lost 2; bases outside the gene matches: 9. Written as DNA, the CDR3 is TGTGCCAGCAGCCAAGAGGTTCTAGCGGGGAGTCCCACAGATACGCAGTATTTT. Protein: CASSQEVLAGSPTDTQYF.

The chain is built from TRBV5-1 and TRBJ2-2, with TRBD1 identical over 7 bases. Trimming at V came to 4 bases and at J to 0 bases, leaving 6 bases not matched to a gene. CDR1 and CDR2 from the germline V gene are SGHRS and YFSETQ. This CDR3 has 16 amino acids. The CDR3, as DNA: TGCGCCAGCAGCCAATCGACAGGGCCGAACACCGGGGAGCTGTTTTTT. This encodes CASSQSTGPNTGELFF. The full variable domain, with the rest looked up from reference TRBV5-1 and TRBJ2-2, is KAGVTQTPRYLIKTRGQQVTLSCSPISGHRSVSWYQQTPGQGLQFLFEYFSETQRNKGNFPGRFSGRQFSNSRSEMNVSTLELGDSALYLCASSQSTGPNTGELFFGEGSRLTVL.

This clonotype was observed a handful of times. V and J are TRBV10-2 and TRBJ2-7; no clear D. Germline V CDR1 and CDR2: WSHSY, SAAADI. This CDR3 comprises 13 residues. V lost 4 bases, J lost 0 bases, and 7 bases lay in between. CDR3 sequence reads: CASSGQVSYEQYF. The CDR3 DNA sequence: TGCGCCAGCAGTGGCCAGGTCTCCTACGAGCAGTACTTC.

V gene TRBV7-9 combines with J gene TRBJ2-2, with TRBD1 matching 7 bases. From germline, CDR1 is SEHNR and CDR2 FQNEAQ (reference sequence). V was pared by 4 bases and J by 1 base, with 3 bases of the junction left unmatched. The CDR3 loop spans 15 amino acids. CDR3 sequence: CASSSRGWNTGELFF. The CDR3 region has the DNA TGTGCCAGCAGCTCCAGGGGGTGGAACACCGGGGAGCTGTTTTTT.

This clonotype was observed a few times. The chain recombines TRBV20-1 with TRBJ1-5; a possible D gene is TRBD1 (6 bases). Germline V CDR1 and CDR2: DFQATT, SNEGSKA (reference sequence). The length of the CDR3 is 15 residues. V was trimmed by 0 bases and J by 4 bases, leaving 13 bases between them. CDR3 residues: CSARDSTGHNQPQHF. CDR3 in DNA: TGCAGTGCTAGAGATTCGACGGGACATAATCAGCCCCAGCATTTT.

This rearrangement joins TRBV2 to TRBJ2-4, with D unresolved. The germline V and J ends were trimmed by 1 base and 7 bases, with 5 bases remaining between them. Germline CDR1 SNHLY, CDR2 FYNNEI. The CDR3 length is 12 residues. The CDR3 here is CASSEEANIQYF. CDR3 DNA: TGTGCCAGCAGTGAAGAGGCGAACATTCAGTACTTC.

This clonotype was counted between two and nine times. The rearrangement uses TRBV6-1 and TRBJ2-2, with D possibly TRBD2 on 5 matching bases. Germline lookup yields CDR1 MNHNS and CDR2 SASEGT. There are 15 residues in the CDR3. Between the trimmed V and J ends, which lost 6 bases and 7 bases, there was a span of 18 bases. This chain's CDR3 is CASSNEGQANGELFF. CDR3 coding DNA: TGTGCCAGCAGCAACGAGGGTCAAGCCAACGGGGAGCTGTTTTTT.

This sequence joins TRBV14 and TRBJ2-7; D gene uncertain. V was shortened by 4 bases and J by 2 bases, with 6 bases between the two germline ends. The length of the CDR3 is 12 residues. Germline V gene sequence: CDR1 SGHDN, CDR2 FVKESK. In DNA, the CDR3 is TGTGCCAGCAGCCCGCACCCCTACGAGCAGTACTTC. Translated: CASSPHPYEQYF.

This clonotype was counted ten times or more. The chain has TRBV10-3 and TRBJ1-1; D uncertain. CDR3 length: 13 amino acids. V was cut by 6 bases and J by 1 base, with 9 bases left in between. The V gene's germline CDR1 is ENHRY and CDR2 SYGVKD. This CDR3 is CAISVGSNTEAFF. In DNA form, the CDR3 reads TGTGCCATCAGCGTCGGGTCGAACACTGAAGCTTTCTTT.

This clonotype was observed a handful of times. The chain combines TRBV4-1 with TRBJ2-5, with 10 bases fitting TRBD2. There are 19 residues in the CDR3. J gave up 5 bases and V 0 bases, and 15 bases lay outside the gene matches. Looked up from germline, CDR1 is MGHRA and CDR2 is YSYEKL. The chain's CDR3 is CASSQDWSASGGLGETQYF. The CDR3 DNA sequence: TGCGCCAGCAGCCAAGATTGGTCGGCTAGCGGGGGACTGGGGGAGACCCAGTACTTC.

Ten or more counts support this clonotype. The chain joins TRBV6-1 to TRBJ1-2; D is possibly TRBD1 (5 bases). The germline V gene encodes CDR1 MNHNS and CDR2 SASEGT. The CDR3 sequence is 14 residues long. V was clipped by 5 bases and J by 3 bases, with 13 bases between them. CDR3 nucleotide sequence: TGTGCCAGCAGTAGCCCGGGGGTGGACTATGGCTACACCTTC. Protein product: CASSSPGVDYGYTF.

This sequence joins TRBV20-1 and TRBJ2-1; 9 nucleotides align to TRBD2. Germline V gene sequence: CDR1 DFQATT, CDR2 SNEGSKA (reference sequence). There are 18 residues in the CDR3. The trim removed 0 bases at V and 0 bases at J, leaving 9 bases unmatched. The CDR3 sequence is CSARDQASGISSYNEQFF. The CDR3 DNA sequence: TGCAGTGCTAGAGATCAGGCTAGCGGGATCAGCTCCTACAATGAGCAGTTCTTC.

This clonotype came up a few times. J is TRBJ1-1 and V is TRBV10-1; 9 nucleotides match TRBD1. The V gene end was trimmed by 4 bases and the J gene end by 4 bases; junction bases not matched to a gene: 4. CDR3 length: 14 amino acids. Germline V gene lookup returns CDR1 WNHNN and CDR2 SYGVQD (reference sequence). CDR3 sequence reads: CASSAGTGITEAFF. Here the CDR3 DNA reads TGCGCCAGCAGTGCCGGGACAGGGATCACTGAAGCTTTCTTT.

This clonotype was detected ten times or more. The rearrangement links TRBV5-1 to TRBJ1-1; D might be TRBD1 (5 bases). Trimming took 0 bases from V and 4 from J, leaving 16 bases between them. Germline loops: CDR1 SGHRS, CDR2 YFSETQ. The CDR3 has 16 residues. The CDR3 spells CASSLAGLGDGTEAFF. CDR3 in DNA: TGCGCCAGCAGCTTGGCTGGATTAGGGGATGGCACTGAAGCTTTCTTT.